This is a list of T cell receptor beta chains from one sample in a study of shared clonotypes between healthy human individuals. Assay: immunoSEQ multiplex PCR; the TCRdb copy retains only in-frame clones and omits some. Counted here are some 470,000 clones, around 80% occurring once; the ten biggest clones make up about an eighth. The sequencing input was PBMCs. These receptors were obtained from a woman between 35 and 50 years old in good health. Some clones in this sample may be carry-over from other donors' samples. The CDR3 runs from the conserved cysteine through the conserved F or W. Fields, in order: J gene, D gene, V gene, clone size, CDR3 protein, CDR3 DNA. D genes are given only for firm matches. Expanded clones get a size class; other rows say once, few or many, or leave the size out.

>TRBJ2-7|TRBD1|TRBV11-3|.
CASSSGDRAYEQYF
TGTGCCAGCAGCTCCGGGGACAGAGCTTACGAGCAGTACTTC
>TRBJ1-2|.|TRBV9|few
CASSPSGGITNYGYTF
TGTGCCAGCAGCCCCTCGGGGGGGATTACTAACTATGGCTACACCTTC
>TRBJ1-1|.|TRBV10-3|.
CAISELAANTEAFF
TGTGCCATCAGTGAATTGGCGGCGAACACTGAAGCTTTCTTT
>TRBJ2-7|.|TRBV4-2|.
CASSQGRSEQYF
TGTGCCAGCAGCCAGGGGCGAAGCGAGCAGTACTTC
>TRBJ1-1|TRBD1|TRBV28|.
CASHDRGVWTEAFF
TGTGCCAGTCACGACAGGGGGGTGTGGACTGAAGCTTTCTTT
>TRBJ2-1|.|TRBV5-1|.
CASSYEGPRSSYNEQFF
TGCGCCAGCAGCTACGAGGGACCGCGGAGCTCCTACAATGAGCAGTTCTTC
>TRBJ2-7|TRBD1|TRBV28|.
CASSLGTEGSEQYF
TGTGCCAGCAGTTTAGGGACAGAGGGATCCGAGCAGTACTTC
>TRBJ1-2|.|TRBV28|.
CASSKLDSNYGYTF
TGTGCCAGCAGCAAGCTAGATTCTAACTATGGCTACACCTTC
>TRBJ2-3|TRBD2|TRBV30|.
CAWARPSGSGTDTQYF
TGTGCCTGGGCCCGGCCTAGCGGGTCCGGCACAGATACGCAGTATTTT
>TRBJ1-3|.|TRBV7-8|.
CASSSGVSGNTIYF
TGTGCCAGCAGCTCAGGGGTCTCTGGAAACACCATATATTTT
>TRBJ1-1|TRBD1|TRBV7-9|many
CASSGLGTDEAFF
TGTGCCAGCAGCGGATTAGGGACAGATGAAGCTTTCTTT
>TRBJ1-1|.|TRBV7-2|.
CASSSTGRGSTEAFF
TGTGCCAGCAGCTCGACCGGGCGGGGGAGCACTGAAGCTTTCTTT
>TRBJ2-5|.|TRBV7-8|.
CASSLVVPTGLETQYF
TGTGCCAGCAGCTTAGTTGTTCCTACAGGGTTGGAGACCCAGTACTTC
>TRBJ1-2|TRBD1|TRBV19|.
CASSLTAIGTEYGYTF
TGTGCCAGTAGTCTCACCGCCATTGGGACAGAGTATGGCTACACCTTC
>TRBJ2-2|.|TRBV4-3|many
CASSQGWLGNTGELFF
TGCGCCAGCAGCCAAGGGTGGTTAGGAAACACCGGGGAGCTGTTTTTT
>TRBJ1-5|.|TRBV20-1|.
CSASSNQPQHF
TGCAGTGCTAGCAGCAATCAGCCCCAGCATTTT
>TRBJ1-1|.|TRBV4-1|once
CASSHTSWREMNTEAFF
TGCGCCAGCAGCCATACCTCCTGGAGGGAAATGAACACTGAAGCTTTCTTT
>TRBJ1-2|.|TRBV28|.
CASSFRQGTSYTF
TGTGCCAGCAGTTTTAGGCAGGGGACAAGCTACACCTTC
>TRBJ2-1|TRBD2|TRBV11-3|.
CASSSRGLAGVDNEQFF
TGTGCCAGCAGCTCCCGGGGACTAGCGGGAGTTGACAATGAGCAGTTCTTC
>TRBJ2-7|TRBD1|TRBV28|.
CASTETGAQIYEQYF
TGTGCCAGTACCGAAACAGGGGCCCAAATATACGAGCAGTACTTC
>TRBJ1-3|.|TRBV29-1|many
CSVEDPGAGNTIYF
TGCAGCGTTGAAGACCCAGGGGCTGGAAACACCATATATTTT
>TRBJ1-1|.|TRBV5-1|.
CASSSTVNTEAFF
TGCGCCAGCAGCTCGACAGTGAACACTGAAGCTTTCTTT
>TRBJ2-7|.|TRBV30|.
CAWGGLPYEQYF
TGTGCCTGGGGAGGCCTCCCCTACGAGCAGTACTTC
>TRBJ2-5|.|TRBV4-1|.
CASSRGGEETQYF
TGCGCCAGCAGCCGTGGGGGCGAGGAGACCCAGTACTTC
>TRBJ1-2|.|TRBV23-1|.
CASSQSGRNGYTF
TGCGCCAGCAGTCAATCGGGACGTAATGGCTACACCTTC
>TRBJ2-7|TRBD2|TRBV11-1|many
CASSLGSSGIGEQYF
TGTGCCAGCAGCTTAGGTTCTAGCGGGATCGGCGAGCAGTACTTC
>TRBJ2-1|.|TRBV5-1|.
CASSLAVGVEQFF
TGCGCCAGCAGCTTGGCCGTTGGCGTCGAGCAGTTCTTC
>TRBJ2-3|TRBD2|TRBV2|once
CASSVGLAGGGKQYF
TGTGCCAGCAGTGTAGGACTAGCGGGAGGAGGAAAGCAGTATTTT
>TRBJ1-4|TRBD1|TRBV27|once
CASRRGGAGEKLFF
TGTGCCAGCAGACGAGGGGGCGCGGGTGAAAAACTGTTTTTT
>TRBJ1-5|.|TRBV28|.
CASKFLEGGQPQHF
TGTGCCAGCAAGTTTTTGGAAGGCGGTCAGCCCCAGCATTTT
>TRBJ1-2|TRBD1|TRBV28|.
CASSSHSGTANYGYTF
TGTGCCAGCAGTTCCCATTCCGGGACAGCTAACTATGGCTACACCTTC
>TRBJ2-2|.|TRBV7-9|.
CASNLNTGELFF
TGTGCCAGCAACCTTAACACCGGGGAGCTGTTTTTT
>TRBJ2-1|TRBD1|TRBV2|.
CASSTGGTEQFF
TGTGCCAGCAGTACAGGGGGCACTGAGCAGTTCTTC
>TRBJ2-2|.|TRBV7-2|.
CASSSRAGELFF
TGTGCCAGCAGCTCCCGGGCCGGGGAGCTGTTTTTT
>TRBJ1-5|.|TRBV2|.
CASSVYREVGSNQPQHF
TGTGCCAGCAGTGTTTACAGGGAAGTCGGAAGCAATCAGCCCCAGCATTTT
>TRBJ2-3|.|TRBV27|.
CASKFIATSTDTQYF
TGTGCCAGCAAGTTTATAGCGACTAGCACAGATACGCAGTATTTT
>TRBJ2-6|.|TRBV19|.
CASSIGRGGGANVLTF
TGTGCCAGTAGTATAGGCAGGGGAGGCGGGGCCAACGTCCTGACTTTC
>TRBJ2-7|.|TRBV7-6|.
CASSSLPGLRGEQYF
TGTGCCAGCAGCTCGCTACCGGGACTCAGGGGCGAGCAGTACTTC
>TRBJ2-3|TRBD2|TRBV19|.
CASSVRTSGSTDTQYF
TGTGCCAGTAGTGTACGGACTAGCGGGAGCACAGATACGCAGTATTTT
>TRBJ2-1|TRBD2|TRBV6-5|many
CASSSSPGGNEQFF
TGTGCCAGCAGTTCGTCTCCGGGGGGGAATGAGCAGTTCTTC
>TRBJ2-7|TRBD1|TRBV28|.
CASSLTGVATNEQYF
TGTGCCAGCTCCCTCACAGGGGTCGCGACGAACGAGCAGTACTTC
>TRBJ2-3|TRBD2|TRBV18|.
CASSPRTSGRADTQYF
TGTGCCAGCTCACCACGGACTAGCGGGAGGGCAGATACGCAGTATTTT
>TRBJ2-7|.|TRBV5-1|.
CASSSNPAAYEQYF
TGCGCCAGCAGCTCCAATCCCGCCGCGTACGAGCAGTACTTC
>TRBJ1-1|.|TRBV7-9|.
CASRRTVYPEAFF
TGTGCCAGCAGAAGGACAGTCTACCCTGAAGCTTTCTTT
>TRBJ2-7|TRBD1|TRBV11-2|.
CASSSYTDRGQYF
TGTGCCAGCAGCTCCTACACTGACAGGGGGCAGTACTTC
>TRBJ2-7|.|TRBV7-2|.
CASSLTSYEQYF
TGTGCCAGCAGCCTCACTTCCTACGAGCAGTACTTC
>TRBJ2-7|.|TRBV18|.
CASSPGGPYEQYF
TGTGCCAGCTCACCGGGGGGGCCATACGAGCAGTACTTC
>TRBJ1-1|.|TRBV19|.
CASSVYREPNTEAFF
TGTGCCAGTAGTGTTTACAGGGAACCGAACACTGAAGCTTTCTTT
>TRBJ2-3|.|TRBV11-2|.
CASSLQSRRGGADTQYF
TGTGCCAGCAGCCTCCAAAGCCGCAGGGGGGGCGCAGATACGCAGTATTTT
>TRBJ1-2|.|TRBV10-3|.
CAITPTGSLYGYTF
TGTGCCATCACGCCTACAGGGAGCCTCTATGGCTACACCTTC
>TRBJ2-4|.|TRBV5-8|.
CASSLGWGASPENIQYF
TGTGCCAGCAGCTTGGGTTGGGGGGCGAGCCCCGAAAACATTCAGTACTTC
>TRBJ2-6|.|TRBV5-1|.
CASSSAGANVLTF
TGCGCCAGCAGCTCTGCTGGGGCCAACGTCCTGACTTTC
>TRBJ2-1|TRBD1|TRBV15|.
CATSRAGTGPEQFF
TGTGCCACCAGCAGAGCTGGGACAGGGCCTGAGCAGTTCTTC
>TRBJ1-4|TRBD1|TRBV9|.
CASTQGATNEKLFF
TGTGCCAGCACCCAGGGGGCAACTAATGAAAAACTGTTTTTT
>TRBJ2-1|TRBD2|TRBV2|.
CASRGTSGTSEQFF
TGTGCCAGCAGGGGGACTAGCGGGACCAGCGAGCAGTTCTTC
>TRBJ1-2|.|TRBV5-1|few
CASSLARRGNYGYTF
TGCGCCAGCAGCTTGGCCCGCAGGGGTAACTATGGCTACACCTTC
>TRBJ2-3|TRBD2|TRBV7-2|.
CASRGAAGGTDTQYF
TGTGCCAGCAGGGGAGCAGCGGGAGGCACAGATACGCAGTATTTT
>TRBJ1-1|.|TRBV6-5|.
CASNRGTEAFF
TGTGCCAGCAATAGGGGTACTGAAGCTTTCTTT
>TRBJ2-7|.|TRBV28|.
CASSLLGVNGMHEQYF
TGTGCCAGCAGTTTACTGGGCGTTAACGGGATGCACGAGCAGTACTTC
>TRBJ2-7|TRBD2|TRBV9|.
CASSGGLAGVNEQYF
TGTGCCAGCAGCGGGGGACTAGCGGGAGTGAACGAGCAGTACTTC